These 2 T cell receptor beta chains were all obtained from the same sample, sequenced in a study of shared clonotypes between healthy human individuals. Clones were sequenced by immunoSEQ multiplex PCR, and TCRdb holds only the in-frame ones, with some missing. Found here are roughly 2 million clones, just under 95% of them singletons; the top ten hold roughly 1.1%. It was CD45RO-negative cells, positively selected for CCR7, that made up naive CD8 cells, with terminally differentiated effector memory CD45RA+ cells excluded. The sample comprised naive CD8+ T cells sorted from blood. The receptors shown here come from a man younger than 30 in good health.

The rearrangement uses TRBV9 and TRBJ2-7; the match to TRBD1 covers 8 bases. With 4 bases clipped from V and 4 bases from J, the junction kept 10 bases outside the gene matches. The CDR3 runs to 15 residues. Germline loops: CDR1 SGDLS, CDR2 YYNGEE. The CDR3 region is CASSTAGGDLYEQYF. The CDR3 DNA follows: TGTGCCAGCAGCACCGCAGGGGGCGACTTATACGAGCAGTACTTC.

V and J are TRBV29-1 and TRBJ2-7, with D maybe TRBD1 (7 bases). CDR1 SQVTM and CDR2 ANQGSEA come from the germline V gene. The CDR3 length is 15 residues. V lost 1 base to trimming and J lost 2 bases, with 15 bases between them. In DNA form, the CDR3 reads TGCAGCGTTGAAGTCCAGGGGGGTTTTCCCTACGAGCAGTACTTC. It encodes CSVEVQGGFPYEQYF.